This entry features one T cell receptor (beta chain) sequence. The antigen is unknown. The CDR3 has 15 amino acids. The germline CDR1 and CDR2 sequences are DFQATT and SNEGSKA (reference sequence). V lost 4 bases, J lost 2 bases, and 7 bases stayed unmatched. cDNA libraries of TCR beta carried unique molecular identifiers. Yield was some 540,000 cDNA molecules from about 1 to 10 million T cells. TCRdb used MiXCR to reprocess the PCR reads, holding one entry per CDR3 protein. The top ten hold less than 6% of the sample, which has roughly 540,000 distinct CDR3 sequences, around 31% seen once. The data stem from a study of post-analysis software for immune sequencing data. Broader study findings: Comparison with controls showed significantly lower normalized Chao1 diversity in multiple sclerosis patients. TRBV5-6, TRBV5-1 and TRBV20-1 were among five TRBV segments more frequent in patients than controls.

The chain carries TRBV20-1 and TRBJ2-3, with 9 bases aligning to TRBD2. Sequencing input: blood. The sequence came from a girl under 18 with multiple sclerosis. CDR3 DNA sequence: TGCAGTGCTACCGCGGGGGGGCGGATCACAGATACGCAGTATTTT. Protein: CSATAGGRITDTQYF.